A selection of T cell receptor beta chains follows, all from one sample in a study of control samples from healthy donors and cancer patients. The protocol was immunoSEQ multiplex PCR, while the TCRdb copy is restricted to in-frame clones and leaves out a portion. Of about 130,000 clones listed, 80% to 95% are singletons. The specimen sequenced was blood. The receptors originated from a man aged 40-50 years in good health. CDR3s include the opening cysteine and the closing phenylalanine or tryptophan. The D gene is left open where the match is weak. Not every row has a clone size; where given, it reads once, few, many or a size class.

d_call j_call v_call clone_size cdr3_aa cdr3_nt
TRBD1 TRBJ1-2 TRBV6-6 NA CASRRDRERGYTF TGTGCCAGCAGACGGGACAGGGAGAGGGGCTACACCTTC
NA TRBJ2-1 TRBV7-2 NA CASSLWVSRGYNEQFF TGTGCCAGCAGCTTATGGGTCTCAAGAGGATACAATGAGCAGTTCTTC
NA TRBJ1-2 TRBV12-3/TRBV12-4 few CASSFNPRNGYTF TGTGCCAGCAGTTTTAATCCTCGCAATGGCTACACCTTC
NA TRBJ2-5 TRBV9 NA CASSVEVAPETQYF TGTGCCAGCAGCGTAGAAGTCGCCCCCGAGACCCAGTACTTC
NA TRBJ2-6 TRBV7-9 NA CASSLVAGHSGANVLTF TGTGCCAGCAGCTTGGTGGCAGGGCACTCTGGGGCCAACGTCCTGACTTTC
NA TRBJ1-4 TRBV2 NA CASRMLPGASGKLFF TGTGCCAGCAGGATGTTGCCGGGGGCCAGCGGAAAACTGTTTTTT
TRBD2 TRBJ2-1 TRBV3-1/TRBV3-2 NA CASSHLRTGRGGGYEQFF TGTGCCAGCAGCCACCTACGGACGGGGCGGGGGGGCGGCTATGAGCAGTTCTTC
NA TRBJ2-7 TRBV19 NA CASSIGRKAEQYF TGTGCCAGTAGTATAGGGAGGAAGGCCGAGCAGTACTTC
NA TRBJ1-1 TRBV18 NA CASSPGPTLRTEAFF TGTGCCAGCTCACCGGGACCCACTTTGAGGACTGAAGCTTTCTTT
TRBD1 TRBJ2-2 TRBV6-5 NA CASSPDRGISGELFF TGTGCCAGCAGTCCAGACAGGGGTATTTCCGGGGAGCTGTTTTTT